These 27 T cell receptor beta chains were sequenced from one sample in a study of technical replicates of blood from a few donors. The repertoire was sequenced with immunoSEQ multiplex PCR; TCRdb's copy has only in-frame clones and lacks some. The sample carries about 11,000 clones, about 94% recorded once. Sequencing was carried out using PBMCs. These receptors were taken from a human donor in good health.

V and J are TRBV6-6 and TRBJ2-5; D gene unclear. Trimming pared 2 bases from V and 1 base from J, leaving 11 bases between. This CDR3 spans 15 amino acids. Germline-derived CDR1 and CDR2 are MNHNY and SVGAGI (reference sequence). CDR3 residues: CASSYLRRSQETQYF. The CDR3 DNA reads TGTGCCAGCAGTTACCTCCGTCGGTCCCAAGAGACCCAGTACTTC.

CDR3 bases: TGTGCCAGCAGCGCCATACAGGGTATCTTGACTAGCGGGTTAGAGGAGACCCAGTACTTC. As protein: CASSAIQGILTSGLEETQYF. J is TRBJ2-5 and V is TRBV13; 10 nucleotides line up with TRBD2. The CDR3 contains 20 residues. The J segment lost 5 bases and the V segment lost 5 bases, leaving 23 bases of the junction unmatched. CDR1 and CDR2 (germline): PRHDT, FYEKMQ (reference sequence).

The chain is built from TRBV6-6 and TRBJ2-1; maybe TRBD2 (5 bases). This CDR3 spans 13 amino acids. The germline V gene has CDR1 MNHNY and CDR2 SVGAGI (reference sequence). The V end was cut by 7 bases, the J end by 6 bases, with 13 bases between. This CDR3 is CASKGGSGNEQFF. The CDR3 coding sequence is TGTGCCAGCAAAGGAGGTTCGGGCAATGAGCAGTTCTTC.

The J gene is TRBJ2-1, the V gene TRBV30, with TRBD2 matching over 10 bases. V gave up 8 bases and J gave up 4 bases; unmatched junction bases: 11. The CDR3 runs to 15 residues. The germline CDR1 and CDR2 sequences are GTSNPN and SVGIG (reference sequence). This CDR3 reads CAGSRGTSEYNEQFF. CDR3 coding DNA: TGTGCCGGCAGTAGAGGGACTAGCGAGTACAATGAGCAGTTCTTC.

The J gene is TRBJ2-2, the V gene TRBV7-9; 9 bases agree with TRBD2. CDR3 size: 19 residues. V dropped 5 bases and J dropped 3; count of bases not matched to a gene: 16. From germline, CDR1 is SEHNR and CDR2 FQNEAQ (reference sequence). This CDR3 reads CASSEKGRFSGSHTGELFF. In DNA form, the CDR3 reads TGTGCCAGCAGCGAGAAGGGGCGATTTAGCGGGAGCCACACCGGGGAGCTGTTTTTT.

The chain couples TRBV18 to TRBJ2-7; a possible D gene is TRBD2 (6 bases). The V end lost 0 bases, the J end lost 3 bases, and 12 bases lay between the germline ends. Germline V gives CDR1 KGHSH, CDR2 LQKENI. The CDR3 covers 15 residues. CDR3 amino acids: CASSPPSGEFYEQYF. In DNA form, the CDR3 reads TGTGCCAGCTCACCACCGTCGGGAGAATTCTACGAGCAGTACTTC.

This chain connects TRBV7-2 to TRBJ2-2; tentatively, D is TRBD1 (5 bases). V lost 1 base to trimming and J lost 7 bases, with 16 bases between them. The CDR3 runs 16 residues. Germline V gene sequence: CDR1 SGHTA, CDR2 FQGNSA. CDR3 protein: CASSLVAGNFGGELFF. CDR3 DNA: TGTGCCAGCAGCTTAGTGGCAGGGAACTTCGGCGGGGAGCTGTTTTTT.

The chain has TRBV5-1 and TRBJ2-3; D might be TRBD2 (5 bases). Trimming pared 1 base from V and 0 bases from J, leaving 9 bases between. The CDR3 covers 15 residues. Germline loops: CDR1 SGHRS, CDR2 YFSETQ. The CDR3 loop reads CASSLQAESTDTQYF. In DNA form, the CDR3 reads TGCGCCAGCAGCTTGCAAGCGGAGAGCACAGATACGCAGTATTTT.

J is TRBJ2-1 and V is TRBV4-1, with TRBD2 as a possible D gene (6 bases). Germline assignment: CDR1 MGHRA and CDR2 YSYEKL. The CDR3 sequence is 16 residues long. V was clipped by 0 bases and J by 6 bases, with 15 bases between them. The CDR3 spells CASSQEGTSGGNEQFF. DNA for the CDR3: TGCGCCAGCAGCCAAGAGGGGACTTCCGGGGGCAATGAGCAGTTCTTC.

The rearrangement links TRBV28 to TRBJ1-5, with 7 bases identical to TRBD1. This CDR3 is 16 amino acids long. The germline gives CDR1 MDHEN, CDR2 SYDVKM. The J segment lost 3 bases and the V segment lost 6 bases, leaving 11 bases of the junction unmatched. In nucleotides, the CDR3 is TGTGCCAGCAGCGAACCCCAGGGGGTGTACAATCAGCCCCAGCATTTT. Its translation is CASSEPQGVYNQPQHF.

V gene TRBV5-8 combines with J gene TRBJ2-1; tentative D call: TRBD2 (5 bases). The germline V gene encodes CDR1 SGHTS and CDR2 YDEGEE. There are 16 residues in the CDR3. Between the trimmed V and J ends, which lost 0 bases and 8 bases, there was a span of 18 bases. The CDR3 DNA is TGTGCCAGCAGCTTGGCGGGTGCGGGCCCGCGCTATGAGCAGTTCTTC. It specifies CASSLAGAGPRYEQFF.

The rearrangement uses TRBV18 and TRBJ2-5; possibly TRBD2 for D (5 bases). The V gene's germline CDR1 is KGHSH and CDR2 LQKENI. V lost 3 bases, J lost 2 bases, and 13 bases lay in between. The CDR3 spans 15 residues. CDR3 DNA: TGTGCCAGCTCACCCGACGCCAGCGGACAAGAGACCCAGTACTTC. Its protein product is CASSPDASGQETQYF.

The count of this clone is one. The rearrangement joins TRBV9 to TRBJ1-1; D is possibly TRBD1 (5 bases). Germline CDR1 is SGDLS and CDR2 is YYNGEE. The CDR3 sequence is 15 residues long. V was clipped by 3 bases and J by 0 bases, with 12 bases between them. CDR3 region: CASSGTGELNTEAFF. The CDR3 DNA is TGTGCCAGCAGCGGCACAGGTGAGTTGAACACTGAAGCTTTCTTT.

The V call is TRBV14, the J call TRBJ2-7; 9 bases fit TRBD1. The CDR3 is 19 amino acids. The germline CDR1 and CDR2 sequences are SGHDN and FVKESK. After removal of 8 bases from V and 0 bases from J, the junction contained 20 bases not matched to a gene. The CDR3 sequence is CASAAPAGQGRSRSYEQYF. CDR3 bases: TGTGCCAGCGCCGCGCCGGCGGGACAGGGCAGGTCGCGCTCCTACGAGCAGTACTTC.

The V and J genes are TRBV4-2 and TRBJ1-2, with D uncertain. This CDR3 comprises 18 residues. The V gene lost 1 base and the J gene lost 8 bases, with 26 bases spanning the gap. The germline V gene has CDR1 LGHNA and CDR2 YNFKEQ. The CDR3, as DNA: TGTGCCAGCAGCCAAGTTTTGTGGCGAGGGAAGGCAGGTAAAGGCTACACCTTC. Amino acid sequence: CASSQVLWRGKAGKGYTF.

This chain joins TRBV5-6 and TRBJ2-3; 12 bases match TRBD2. CDR1 and CDR2 (germline): SGHDT, YYEEEE. There are 17 residues in the CDR3. J lost 8 bases, V lost 3 bases, and 13 bases had no gene match. The CDR3 reads CASSSPSTSGSGGTQYF. CDR3 sequence (DNA): TGTGCCAGCAGCTCCCCCTCGACTAGCGGGAGTGGGGGTACGCAGTATTTT.

A single count supports this clone. This chain connects TRBV19 to TRBJ1-3, with D possibly being TRBD1 (6 bases). Germline V CDR1 and CDR2: LNHDA, SQIVND (reference sequence). The length of the CDR3 is 12 residues. The ends were cut back, 7 bases at V and 8 bases at J, with 12 bases in the middle. The CDR3 bases are TGTGCCAGTACCGACAGGTACGACACCATATATTTT. Protein sequence: CASTDRYDTIYF.

This clone has just one count. The chain carries TRBV2 and TRBJ1-2; D ambiguous. The V gene lost 8 bases and the J gene lost 3 bases, with 22 bases spanning the gap. The CDR3 has 16 amino acids. Germline-derived CDR1 and CDR2 are SNHLY and FYNNEI. The CDR3 loop is CASSAGGFIRDYGYTF. The DNA of the CDR3 is TGTGCCAGCTCAGCGGGAGGTTTCATTAGGGACTATGGCTACACCTTC. Together with reference TRBV2 and TRBJ1-2, the CDR3 gives the full variable domain: EPEVTQTPSHQVTQMGQEVILRCVPISNHLYFYWYRQILGQKVEFLVSFYNNEISEKSEIFDDQFSVERPDGSNFTLKIRSTKLEDSAMYFCASSAGGFIRDYGYTFGSGTRLTVV.

The chain links TRBV2 to TRBJ2-1; D unclear. The CDR3 extends over 12 amino acids. The ends were cut back, 6 bases at V and 7 bases at J, with 10 bases in the middle. CDR1 is SNHLY, CDR2 FYNNEI, per germline. The CDR3 sequence: CASRPNGNEQFF. The CDR3 DNA follows: TGTGCCAGCAGACCCAACGGGAATGAGCAGTTCTTC.

The chain recombines TRBV6-6 with TRBJ1-2; 9 bases map to TRBD1. The CDR3 is 16 amino acids. CDR1 MNHNY and CDR2 SVGAGI come from the germline V gene (reference sequence). The ends lost 6 bases at V and 4 bases at J; junction bases unmatched: 12. The CDR3 coding sequence is TGTGCCAGCAGCCAAAACCCACAGGGGGCTCCCTATGGCTACACCTTC. It translates to CASSQNPQGAPYGYTF.

The chain carries TRBV29-1 and TRBJ2-6, with D possibly matching TRBD1 (6 bases). The V gene's germline CDR1 is SQVTM and CDR2 ANQGSEA. The CDR3 has 14 residues. Between the trimmed V and J ends, which lost 7 bases and 4 bases, there was a span of 14 bases. The CDR3 is CSGSTGIGANVLTF. CDR3 coding DNA: TGCAGCGGATCGACAGGTATAGGGGCCAACGTCCTGACTTTC.

V and J are TRBV28 and TRBJ2-5, with TRBD1 matching over 11 bases. V shed 4 bases and J 4 bases; nucleotides not matched to a gene: 5. CDR3 length: 15 residues. Germline assignment: CDR1 MDHEN and CDR2 SYDVKM. The CDR3: CASSSGQGALETQYF. The DNA for the CDR3 is TGTGCCAGCAGTTCCGGACAGGGGGCCTTAGAGACCCAGTACTTC.

The chain is built from TRBV5-1 and TRBJ1-2, with 7 bases fitting TRBD1. Germline assignment: CDR1 SGHRS and CDR2 YFSETQ. V gave up 4 bases and J gave up 0 bases; unmatched junction bases: 6. CDR3 length: 15 residues. CDR3 nucleotide sequence: TGCGCCAGCAGCCTATCGACAGGGACTAACTATGGCTACACCTTC. The encoded protein is CASSLSTGTNYGYTF. Drawing the rest from reference TRBV5-1 and TRBJ1-2, the complete variable domain is KAGVTQTPRYLIKTRGQQVTLSCSPISGHRSVSWYQQTPGQGLQFLFEYFSETQRNKGNFPGRFSGRQFSNSRSEMNVSTLELGDSALYLCASSLSTGTNYGYTFGSGTRLTVV.

This clone showed up just once. The chain combines TRBV25-1 with TRBJ2-2, with D possibly TRBD1 on 6 matching bases. CDR1 is MGHDK, CDR2 SYGVNS, per germline. CDR3 length equals 14 residues. The V end lost 5 bases, the J end lost 3 bases, and 10 bases lay between the germline ends. For the CDR3, the DNA is TGTGCCAGCAGTCGAAACAGGGACACCGGGGAGCTGTTTTTT. It specifies CASSRNRDTGELFF.

This clone was seen only a few times. CDR3 DNA: TGTGCCAGCAGTTTACAGGGAAACTATGGCTACACCTTC. Its protein is CASSLQGNYGYTF. V gene TRBV27 combines with J gene TRBJ1-2; possible D gene TRBD1, 5 bases. The CDR3 sequence is 13 residues long. The V end lost 2 bases, the J end lost 2 bases, and 6 bases lay between the germline ends. Germline lookup yields CDR1 MNHEY and CDR2 SMNVEV (reference sequence).

This sequence joins TRBV6-1 and TRBJ2-5; TRBD2 matches at 12 bases. The CDR3 has 15 amino acids. From germline, CDR1 is MNHNS and CDR2 SASEGT. The V segment lost 4 bases and the J segment 0 bases; nucleotides outside the gene matches: 0. The CDR3 DNA sequence: TGTGCCAGCAGTGGACTAGCGGGGGACCAAGAGACCCAGTACTTC. It specifies CASSGLAGDQETQYF.

This chain links TRBV6-6 with TRBJ1-2, with D tentatively TRBD1 (5 bases). Germline CDR1 and CDR2: MNHNY and SVGAGI (reference sequence). This CDR3 region has 15 residues. V dropped 0 bases and J dropped 12 bases, with 20 bases sitting between them. CDR3 region: CASSYSSAMGPPDTF. CDR3 sequence (DNA): TGTGCCAGCAGTTACTCGTCAGCGATGGGGCCTCCAGACACCTTC.